A single sample is the source of the 23 T cell receptor beta chains below, sequenced in a study of vaccination and CD4 T cells after COVID-19. The antigens these receptors bind are not known. Cultured CD4+ T-cell DNA underwent Oncomine TCR Beta short-read sequencing. One entry per CDR3 protein results from TCRdb running MiXCR on the PCR reads. The table has 20,000 to 25,000 distinct CDR3 sequences, 30% to 45% seen once. Treatment reported: roughly ten-day PBMC culture with coronavirus spike peptide pools or control peptides (ViraFEST assay). This specimen consisted of CD4+ T cells from blood, cultured in vitro, obtained before SARS-CoV-2 vaccination. The receptors here all came from a human donor who had recovered from COVID-19.

The chain couples TRBV20-1 to TRBJ1-2, with D unclear. Per the germline V gene, CDR1 is DFQATT and CDR2 is SNEGSKA (reference sequence). The CDR3 extends over 14 amino acids. V lost 3 bases and J lost 4, with 15 bases in between. The CDR3, as DNA: TGCAGTGCTAGTAGGGAGGGTGGCAGCTATGGCTACACCTTC. This codes for CSASREGGSYGYTF.

This rearrangement joins TRBV19 to TRBJ1-1; D is uncertain. The CDR3 has 13 amino acids. Trimming took 2 bases from V and 1 from J, leaving 5 bases between them. Germline V gene sequence: CDR1 LNHDA, CDR2 SQIVND (reference sequence). The CDR3 protein is CASSITRNTEAFF. The DNA of the CDR3 is TGTGCCAGTAGTATAACCAGGAACACTGAAGCTTTCTTT.

The CDR3 protein is CASSLSGLARYEQYF. CDR3 coding DNA: TGTGCCAGCAGTTTATCGGGGCTAGCTCGCTACGAGCAGTACTTC. The chain carries TRBV27 and TRBJ2-7, with D perhaps assigned TRBD1 or TRBD2 (5 bases each). CDR3 length equals 15 residues. Trimming left V 0 bases short and J 3 bases short, with 12 bases between. Germline V gives CDR1 MNHEY, CDR2 SMNVEV (reference sequence).

This clonotype was detected only a few times. The chain combines TRBV11-2 with TRBJ1-5; D not certain. V lost 5 bases, J lost 0 bases, and 8 bases lay in between. Germline CDR1 reads SGHAT; CDR2 reads FQNNGV. The length of the CDR3 is 14 residues. CDR3 residues: CASSPRGSNQPQHF. As DNA, the CDR3 is TGTGCCAGCAGCCCACGGGGTAGCAATCAGCCCCAGCATTTT.

This clonotype is judged large. The V call is TRBV6-1, the J call TRBJ1-2; 10 positions match TRBD1. The CDR3 loop spans 13 amino acids. Per the germline V gene, CDR1 is MNHNS and CDR2 is SASEGT. The trim removed 2 bases at V and 8 bases at J, leaving 2 bases unmatched. The CDR3 DNA sequence: TGTGCCAGCAGTGAACGGGACAGGGGAGGCTACACCTTC. Protein product: CASSERDRGGYTF.

This clonotype was counted between two and nine times. The chain carries TRBV7-2 and TRBJ1-1; no clear D. The germline gives CDR1 SGHTA, CDR2 FQGNSA. The CDR3 runs to 14 residues. V lost 7 bases, J lost 1 base, and 13 bases lay in between. CDR3 sequence reads: CASTPGPTNTEAFF. The CDR3 bases are TGTGCCAGCACACCCGGGCCGACGAACACTGAAGCTTTCTTT.

J is TRBJ1-1 and V is TRBV20-1, with a weak D call TRBD1 (5 bases). Trimming took off 0 bases at V and 1 base at J, with 12 bases between the two ends. The CDR3 consists of 15 residues. Germline-derived CDR1 and CDR2 are DFQATT and SNEGSKA (reference sequence). DNA for the CDR3: TGCAGTGCTAGAGACGGCAGGGCCACGAACACTGAAGCTTTCTTT. Its protein product is CSARDGRATNTEAFF.

This rearrangement joins TRBV30 to TRBJ1-1, with D maybe TRBD1 (5 bases). Germline V CDR1 and CDR2: GTSNPN, SVGIG (reference sequence). The CDR3 sequence is 13 residues long. Trimming removed 1 base at V and 3 bases at J, with 9 bases between. CDR3 nucleotide sequence: TGTGCCTGGAGTGGGGGACGGCACACTGAAGCTTTCTTT. Encoded protein: CAWSGGRHTEAFF.

J is TRBJ1-3 and V is TRBV6-1, with 7 bases lining up with TRBD1. The CDR3 spans 15 residues. Germline values: CDR1 MNHNS, CDR2 SASEGT. Trimming cost V 3 bases and J 2 bases; bases outside gene matches: 4. The CDR3: CASSDQQGAGNTIYF. The CDR3, as DNA: TGTGCCAGCAGTGATCAGCAGGGGGCTGGAAACACCATATATTTT.

This clonotype was counted between two and nine times. This chain uses TRBV27 with TRBJ2-3; tentative D call: TRBD1 (6 bases). The V end lost 6 bases, the J end lost 1 base, and 14 bases lay between the germline ends. From germline, CDR1 is MNHEY and CDR2 SMNVEV (reference sequence). The length of the CDR3 is 15 residues. The CDR3 loop is CASSWGLQRTDTQYF. DNA of the CDR3: TGTGCCAGCAGCTGGGGGCTACAACGCACAGATACGCAGTATTTT.

This clonotype was counted only a few times. The rearrangement uses TRBV6-2 or TRBV6-3 and TRBJ2-1; 12 nucleotides match TRBD2. V lost 0 bases, J lost 0 bases, and 12 bases stayed unmatched. Germline V gene lookup returns CDR1 MNHEY and CDR2 SVGEGT. The CDR3 is 21 amino acids. CDR3 sequence: CASSYSNPGLAGLSSYNEQFF. The CDR3 DNA is TGTGCCAGCAGTTACTCGAACCCGGGACTAGCGGGCTTGAGCTCCTACAATGAGCAGTTCTTC.

This clonotype was found a few times. The V gene is TRBV6-1, the J gene TRBJ1-1, with TRBD1 as a possible D gene (5 bases). This CDR3 contains 14 residues. CDR1 and CDR2 (germline): MNHNS, SASEGT. The V end was cut by 0 bases, the J end by 10 bases, with 15 bases between. The CDR3 nucleotides are TGTGCCAGCAGTGAAGCCGGGACTCCCACAGGAGCTTTCTTT. This codes for CASSEAGTPTGAFF.

In nucleotides, the CDR3 is TGTGCCAGTAGTATAATCGGGACAGGGGACCTCATGAGCACTGAAGCTTTCTTT. Protein sequence: CASSIIGTGDLMSTEAFF. V usage is TRBV19 and J usage is TRBJ1-1; 10 bases are a match to TRBD1. After removal of 2 bases from V and 4 bases from J, the junction contained 13 bases not matched to a gene. The CDR3 has 18 residues. In germline, CDR1 is LNHDA, CDR2 SQIVND (reference sequence). The full variable domain, completed using reference TRBV19 and TRBJ1-1, is DGGITQSPKYLFRKEGQNVTLSCEQNLNHDAMYWYRQDPGQGLRLIYYSQIVNDFQKGDIAEGYSVSREKKESFPLTVTSAQKNPTAFYLCASSIIGTGDLMSTEAFFGQGTRLTVV.

The genes are TRBV10-2 and TRBJ1-2, with 9 positions matching TRBD1. Germline assignment: CDR1 WSHSY and CDR2 SAAADI. Trimming at V came to 3 bases and at J to 6 bases, leaving 8 bases not matched to a gene. The CDR3 length is 15 residues. The CDR3: CASSEGYRGPDGYTF. Written as DNA, the CDR3 is TGCGCCAGCAGTGAAGGATACAGGGGGCCGGATGGCTACACCTTC.

This clonotype showed up just a few times. V gene TRBV7-2 combines with J gene TRBJ1-4; D remains ambiguous. Germline loops: CDR1 SGHTA, CDR2 FQGNSA. The ends were cut back, 4 bases at V and 5 bases at J, with 17 bases in the middle. CDR3 size: 16 residues. CDR3 in amino acids: CASSSTSAAQNEKLFF. The CDR3, as DNA: TGTGCCAGCAGCTCGACAAGCGCGGCCCAAAATGAAAAACTGTTTTTT.

CDR3 protein: CASSLYGGRPNTQYF. The CDR3 nucleotides are TGTGCCAGCAGTTTATATGGCGGGAGGCCAAATACGCAGTATTTT. The chain combines TRBV27 with TRBJ2-3; 8 bases map to TRBD2. The CDR3 extends over 15 amino acids. The germline CDR1 and CDR2 sequences are MNHEY and SMNVEV (reference sequence). Trimming cost V 1 base and J 7 bases; bases outside gene matches: 7.

V usage is TRBV6-2 or TRBV6-3 and J usage is TRBJ2-5; TRBD2 might be the D (6 bases). V dropped 7 bases and J dropped 3 bases, with 15 bases sitting between them. The germline V gene has CDR1 MNHEY and CDR2 SVGEGT. The CDR3 covers 14 residues. Here the CDR3 DNA reads TGTGCCAGCAACCATAGGGGACTCAAAGAGACCCAGTACTTC. Protein: CASNHRGLKETQYF.

The rearrangement links TRBV7-2 to TRBJ2-7; D not certain. The V end was cut by 0 bases, the J end by 2 bases, with 8 bases between. Germline loops: CDR1 SGHTA, CDR2 FQGNSA. This CDR3 is built from 14 residues. CDR3 in DNA: TGTGCCAGCAGCTTAGCGCCGGAAACCTACGAGCAGTACTTC. Residues: CASSLAPETYEQYF.

This clonotype was observed a handful of times. This chain joins TRBV19 and TRBJ1-5; unclear D gene. This CDR3 region has 14 residues. V was trimmed by 10 bases and J by 3 bases, leaving 16 bases between them. Germline CDR1 and CDR2: LNHDA and SQIVND (reference sequence). The CDR3 protein is CAISREHTNQPQHF. The DNA for the CDR3 is TGTGCCATTTCGAGGGAGCACACCAATCAGCCCCAGCATTTT.

The CDR3 spells CASSEARQIYGYTF. CDR3 DNA sequence: TGTGCCAGCAGTGAAGCTCGACAGATTTATGGCTACACCTTC. The chain combines TRBV2 with TRBJ1-2; a weak D match, TRBD1 (5 bases). This CDR3 contains 14 residues. Trimming took 0 bases from V and 5 from J, leaving 10 bases between them. CDR1 is SNHLY, CDR2 FYNNEI, per germline.

The rearrangement joins TRBV20-1 to TRBJ2-7; D not resolved. CDR3 length equals 14 residues. The germline V gene encodes CDR1 DFQATT and CDR2 SNEGSKA (reference sequence). Trimming cost V 4 bases and J 6 bases, with 19 bases left between them. The CDR3: CSANKASDAAEQYF. The CDR3, as DNA: TGCAGTGCTAATAAGGCGTCGGACGCGGCCGAGCAGTACTTC.

This clonotype was picked up a small number of times. This sequence joins TRBV15 and TRBJ2-5; D remains unclear. V was trimmed by 0 bases and J by 0 bases, leaving 8 bases between them. Germline V CDR1 and CDR2: LNHNV, YYDKDF (reference sequence). The CDR3 runs 15 residues. CDR3 in amino acids: CATSRDRQYQETQYF. The CDR3 DNA is TGTGCCACCAGCAGAGATCGGCAATACCAAGAGACCCAGTACTTC.

This chain links TRBV29-1 with TRBJ2-7, with 7 bases identical to TRBD2. Germline values: CDR1 SQVTM, CDR2 ANQGSEA. Trimming at V came to 4 bases and at J to 2 bases, leaving 5 bases not matched to a gene. CDR3 length: 13 residues. The DNA for the CDR3 is TGCAGCGTTGCACCTAGCGGAGCCTACGAGCAGTACTTC. As protein: CSVAPSGAYEQYF.